Each of the 9 T cell receptor beta chains below was sequenced from the same sample in a study of T cell responses to AZD1222 COVID-19 vaccine. Method: immunoSEQ multiplex PCR; TCRdb's copy keeps in-frame clones and lacks some. Of 85,000 to 90,000 clones in the sample, approximately 89% are singletons; the top ten hold 5.2%. The starting material was peripheral blood, obtained on day 0 of MenACWY control vaccination. These receptors were collected from an adult in good health.

This clone appeared a few times. The V gene is TRBV11-2, the J gene TRBJ2-5; 12 bases align to TRBD1. Germline trimming cut 2 bases from V and 5 bases from J; bases unmatched to any gene: 6. This CDR3 contains 16 residues. Germline values: CDR1 SGHAT, CDR2 FQNNGV. The CDR3 is CASSLLGQGAGETQYF. The CDR3 nucleotides are TGTGCCAGCAGCTTATTGGGACAGGGGGCCGGTGAGACCCAGTACTTC.

The J gene is TRBJ2-1, the V gene TRBV5-1; D remains ambiguous. Trimming removed 2 bases at V and 5 bases at J, with 11 bases between. Looked up from germline, CDR1 is SGHRS and CDR2 is YFSETQ. The CDR3 length is 14 residues. The CDR3 loop reads CASSFLERDNEQFF. As DNA, the CDR3 is TGCGCCAGCAGCTTCCTAGAACGAGACAATGAGCAGTTCTTC. The full variable domain, rest sourced from reference TRBV5-1 and TRBJ2-1, is KAGVTQTPRYLIKTRGQQVTLSCSPISGHRSVSWYQQTPGQGLQFLFEYFSETQRNKGNFPGRFSGRQFSNSRSEMNVSTLELGDSALYLCASSFLERDNEQFFGPGTRLTVL.

J is TRBJ1-2 and V is TRBV5-5, with no clear D. Germline V CDR1 and CDR2: SGHKS, YYEKEE (reference sequence). V lost 0 bases and J 4 bases, leaving 7 bases between the germline ends. The CDR3 has 13 amino acids. The CDR3 nucleotides are TGTGCCAGCAGCTTGGCTCAAGCCTATGGCTACACCTTC. This codes for CASSLAQAYGYTF.

This clone was picked up one time. This chain joins TRBV6-1 and TRBJ2-5; D is unresolved. Germline CDR1 MNHNS, CDR2 SASEGT. V lost 0 bases and J 1 base, leaving 6 bases between the germline ends. The CDR3 contains 14 residues. This chain's CDR3 is CASSEAVTQETQYF. CDR3 DNA: TGTGCCAGCAGTGAAGCGGTGACCCAAGAGACCCAGTACTTC.

This clone was observed a few times. V usage is TRBV2 and J usage is TRBJ2-1, with 11 bases identical to TRBD2. Looked up from germline, CDR1 is SNHLY and CDR2 is FYNNEI. Trimming removed 8 bases from V and 6 bases from J; junction bases left unmatched: 9. The CDR3 loop spans 15 amino acids. CDR3 in amino acids: CASGVAGGPVNEQFF. The CDR3 DNA sequence: TGTGCCAGCGGTGTAGCGGGGGGGCCTGTCAATGAGCAGTTCTTC.

On this clone: This same CDR3 is encoded by further DNA sequences in the sample. The V call is TRBV6-2 or TRBV6-3, the J call TRBJ1-5, with 11 bases lining up with TRBD1. V trimming: 6 bases; J trimming: 7 bases; junction bases outside the gene matches: 8. In germline, CDR1 is MNHEY, CDR2 SVGEGT. This CDR3 has 15 residues. CDR3 nucleotide sequence: TGTGCCAGCAGCCCCGGGACAGGGGGAAAACAGCCCCAGCATTTT. It translates to CASSPGTGGKQPQHF.

The chain employs TRBV5-1 and TRBJ2-1; D ambiguous. Between the trimmed V and J ends, which lost 4 bases and 0 bases, there was a span of 11 bases. This CDR3 is built from 15 residues. Germline V gene lookup returns CDR1 SGHRS and CDR2 YFSETQ. As DNA, the CDR3 is TGCGCCAGCAGCCCAAACAGTGACTCCTACAATGAGCAGTTCTTC. Translated: CASSPNSDSYNEQFF.

This clone was observed a single time. The chain employs TRBV9 and TRBJ2-5; 12 bases line up with TRBD2. Trimming took 4 bases from V and 5 from J; bases not matched to a gene: 12. CDR1 SGDLS and CDR2 YYNGEE come from the germline V gene. The CDR3 is 17 amino acids. Written as DNA, the CDR3 is TGTGCCAGCAGCCCCCGGGCTAGCGGGGGGGCCGAGGAGACCCAGTACTTC. Translating it yields CASSPRASGGAEETQYF.

The chain employs TRBV10-2 and TRBJ2-3; D gene uncertain. This CDR3 has 14 amino acids. Germline V CDR1 and CDR2: WSHSY, SAAADI. Trimming pared 3 bases from V and 0 bases from J, leaving 7 bases between. The CDR3 bases are TGCGCCAGCAGTGAAGCACCCAGCACAGATACGCAGTATTTT. It translates to CASSEAPSTDTQYF.